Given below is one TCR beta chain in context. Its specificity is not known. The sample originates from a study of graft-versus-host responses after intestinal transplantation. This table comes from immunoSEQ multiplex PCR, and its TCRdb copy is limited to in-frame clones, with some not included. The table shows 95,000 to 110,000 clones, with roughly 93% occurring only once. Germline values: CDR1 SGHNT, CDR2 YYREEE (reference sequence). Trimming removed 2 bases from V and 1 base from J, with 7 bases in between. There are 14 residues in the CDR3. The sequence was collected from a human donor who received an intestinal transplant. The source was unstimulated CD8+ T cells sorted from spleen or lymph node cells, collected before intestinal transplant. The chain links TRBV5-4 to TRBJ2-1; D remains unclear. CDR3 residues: CASSFSSSYNEQFF. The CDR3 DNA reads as TGTGCCAGCAGCTTCTCCAGTTCCTACAATGAGCAGTTCTTC.